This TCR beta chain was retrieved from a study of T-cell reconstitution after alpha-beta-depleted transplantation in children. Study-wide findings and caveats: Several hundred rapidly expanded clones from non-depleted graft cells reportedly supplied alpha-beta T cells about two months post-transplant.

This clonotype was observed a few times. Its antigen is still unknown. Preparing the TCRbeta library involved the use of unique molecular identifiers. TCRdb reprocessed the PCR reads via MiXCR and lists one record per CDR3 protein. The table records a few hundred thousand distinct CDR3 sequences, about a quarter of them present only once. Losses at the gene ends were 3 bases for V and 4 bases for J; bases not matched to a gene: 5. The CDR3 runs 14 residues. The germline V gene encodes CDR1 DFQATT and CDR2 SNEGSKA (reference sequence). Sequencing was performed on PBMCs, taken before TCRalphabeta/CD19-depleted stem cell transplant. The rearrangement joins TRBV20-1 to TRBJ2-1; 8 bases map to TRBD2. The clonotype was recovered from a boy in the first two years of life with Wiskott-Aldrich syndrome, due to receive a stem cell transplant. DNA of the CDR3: TGCAGTGCTAGCCCGACTAGCGCGTACAATGAGCAGTTCTTC. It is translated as CSASPTSAYNEQFF.